This T cell receptor beta chain derives from a study of T cells in Graves' hyperthyroidism and ophthalmopathy. Study details: Peripheral blood was obtained at initial diagnosis, preceding any treatment.

Germline V gene sequence: CDR1 SGHVS, CDR2 FNYEAQ. The V end lost 1 base, the J end lost 4 bases, and 13 bases lay between the germline ends. This CDR3 region has 16 residues. Regions amplified from RNA transcripts were the TCR beta CDR3 regions. The HTBI set primed first-round TCR CDR3 RT-PCR. TCRdb re-derived calls from the multiplex PCR reads in MiXCR, one entry per CDR3 protein. The sample holds about 640,000 distinct CDR3 sequences, roughly 20% seen once. This clonotype was picked up a small number of times. The source material was blood. The chain recombines TRBV7-6 with TRBJ2-2; the D gene is possibly TRBD2 (5 bases). The source is a man aged 25 to 45 with Graves' ophthalmopathy. This CDR3 reads CASSLDPEAATGELFF. In nucleotides, the CDR3 is TGTGCCAGCAGCTTAGATCCGGAGGCGGCCACCGGGGAGCTGTTTTTT.